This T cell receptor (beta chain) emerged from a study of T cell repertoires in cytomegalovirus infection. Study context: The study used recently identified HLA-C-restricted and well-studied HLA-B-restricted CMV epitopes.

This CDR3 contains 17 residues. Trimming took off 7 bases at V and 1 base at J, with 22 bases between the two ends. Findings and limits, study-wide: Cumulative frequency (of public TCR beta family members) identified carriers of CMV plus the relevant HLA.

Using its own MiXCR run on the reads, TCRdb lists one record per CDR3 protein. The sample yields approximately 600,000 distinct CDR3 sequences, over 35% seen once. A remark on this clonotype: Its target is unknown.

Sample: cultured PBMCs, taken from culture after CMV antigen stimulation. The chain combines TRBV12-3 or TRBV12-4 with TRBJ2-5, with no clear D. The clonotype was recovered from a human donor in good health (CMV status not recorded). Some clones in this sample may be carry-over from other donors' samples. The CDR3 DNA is TGTGCCAGCACCGGCGCCTTTTTGGGGTCCCCCCAAGAGACCCAGTACTTC. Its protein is CASTGAFLGSPQETQYF.